The rows below give T cell receptor beta chains drawn from one sample of a study of T cell responses to AZD1222 COVID-19 vaccine. The method was immunoSEQ multiplex PCR; TCRdb's version includes in-frame clones alone and lacks a portion of them. The sample holds some 120,000 clones; roughly 91% are singletons and the top ten take roughly a quarter. Sequenced material: peripheral blood, taken on day 0 of AZD1222 vaccination. The origin of the receptors is an adult in good health. CDR3s include the opening cysteine and the closing phenylalanine or tryptophan. D genes are given only for firm matches. Clone size is stated in some rows and not others, as once, few, many or a class when expanded.

TRBJ1-2 | TRBV13 | . | 13 | . | CASRSRDSYGYTF | TGTGCCAGCAGATCTAGGGATTCCTATGGCTACACCTTC
TRBJ1-1 | TRBV11-2 | . | 14 | . | CASKDWTQGTEAFF | TGTGCCAGCAAGGATTGGACACAGGGCACTGAAGCTTTCTTT
TRBJ1-5 | TRBV3-1/TRBV3-2 | . | 14 | TRBD1 | CASSHRGGNQPQHF | TGTGCCAGCAGTCACAGGGGAGGCAATCAGCCCCAGCATTTT
TRBJ2-2 | TRBV4-1 | once | 16 | TRBD2 | CASSPAGTSGERELFF | TGCGCCAGCAGCCCCGCCGGGACTAGCGGGGAAAGGGAGCTGTTTTTT
TRBJ1-2 | TRBV12-3/TRBV12-4 | . | 13 | TRBD1 | CASRGQGSYGYTF | TGTGCCAGCAGGGGACAGGGCAGCTATGGCTACACCTTC
TRBJ2-1 | TRBV11-1 | . | 15 | TRBD2 | CASSLLRGSGNEQFF | TGTGCCAGCAGCTTACTTCGCGGGAGCGGCAATGAGCAGTTCTTC
TRBJ2-7 | TRBV11-2 | . | 14 | TRBD1 | CASRSLAGGHEQYF | TGTGCCAGCAGGTCCTTGGCAGGGGGCCACGAGCAGTACTTC
TRBJ1-2 | TRBV27 | . | 14 | TRBD1 | CASSSGDRDYGYTF | TGTGCCAGCAGTTCGGGGGACAGGGACTATGGCTACACCTTC
TRBJ2-7 | TRBV4-2 | once | 16 | . | CASSQDRLALSYEQYF | TGTGCCAGCAGCCAAGATAGGCTAGCGCTATCCTACGAGCAGTACTTC
TRBJ2-1 | TRBV27 | . | 13 | TRBD1 | CASRLTGGFEQFF | TGTGCCAGCAGGCTGACAGGGGGCTTTGAGCAGTTCTTC
TRBJ1-6 | TRBV4-3 | . | 15 | . | CASSQDRVSVSPLHF | TGCGCCAGCAGCCAAGATCGGGTTTCGGTTTCACCCCTCCACTTT
TRBJ1-5 | TRBV7-2 | once | 16 | . | CASSLYTSGSNQPQHF | TGTGCCAGCAGCTTATATACCTCCGGATCCAATCAGCCCCAGCATTTT
TRBJ2-2 | TRBV6-5 | . | 14 | . | CASSYNPGTGELFF | TGTGCCAGCAGTTACAACCCAGGCACCGGGGAGCTGTTTTTT
TRBJ1-5 | TRBV27 | . | 14 | . | CASSLKSGNQPQHF | TGTGCCAGCAGTTTAAAGTCTGGGAATCAGCCCCAGCATTTT
TRBJ1-3 | TRBV4-2 | . | 15 | . | CASSQEGGGRNTIYF | TGTGCCAGCAGCCAAGAAGGCGGTGGTAGGAACACCATATATTTT
TRBJ2-3 | TRBV20-1 | . | 11 | . | CSALGGYTQYF | TGCAGTGCTCTAGGCGGCTATACGCAGTATTTT
TRBJ2-7 | TRBV3-1/TRBV3-2 | . | 17 | TRBD2 | CASSQDATSGSPYEQYF | TGTGCCAGCAGCCAAGATGCGACTAGCGGGAGCCCCTACGAGCAGTACTTC
TRBJ2-2 | TRBV9 | once | 14 | . | CASRTDMNTGELFF | TGTGCCAGCAGGACGGACATGAACACCGGGGAGCTGTTTTTT
TRBJ2-5 | TRBV15 | . | 13 | . | CATSRDSVGTQYF | TGTGCCACCAGCAGGGACAGCGTGGGGACCCAGTACTTC
TRBJ1-5 | TRBV5-6 | . | 15 | . | CASSGSIRGNQPQHF | TGTGCCAGCAGCGGGTCTATCAGAGGAAATCAGCCCCAGCATTTT
TRBJ2-1 | TRBV9 | . | 21 | TRBD2 | CASSVTLGGERLAGESNEQFF | TGTGCCAGCAGCGTGACCCTCGGGGGGGAGAGGCTAGCGGGAGAAAGTAATGAGCAGTTCTTC
TRBJ2-5 | TRBV20-1 | . | 11 | . | CSASGKETQYF | TGCAGTGCTAGCGGGAAAGAGACCCAGTACTTC
TRBJ2-1 | TRBV5-4 | . | 17 | TRBD2 | CASSPGLAGSSYNEQFF | TGTGCCAGCAGCCCCGGACTAGCGGGGAGCTCCTACAATGAGCAGTTCTTC
TRBJ2-7 | TRBV5-1 | . | 14 | . | CASSLVRDPYEQYF | TGCGCCAGCAGCTTGGTCAGGGACCCCTACGAGCAGTACTTC
TRBJ1-6 | TRBV18 | . | 18 | . | CASSPGTERTSHNSPLHF | TGTGCCAGCTCACCCGGGACGGAAAGAACGTCACATAATTCACCCCTCCACTTT
TRBJ1-3 | TRBV6-5 | . | 14 | . | CASSYRELGNTIYF | TGTGCCAGCAGTTATAGAGAACTCGGAAACACCATATATTTT
TRBJ2-3 | TRBV9 | . | 15 | . | CASSVAGLNTDTQYF | TGTGCCAGCAGCGTAGCTGGTCTAAACACAGATACGCAGTATTTT
TRBJ2-7 | TRBV5-1 | . | 14 | TRBD2 | CASKAGPSSYEQYF | TGCGCCAGCAAAGCGGGACCAAGCTCCTACGAGCAGTACTTC
TRBJ2-7 | TRBV7-9 | . | 18 | . | CASSLGPPRGAMRNEQYF | TGTGCCAGCAGCTTAGGACCCCCAAGGGGGGCGATGCGAAACGAGCAGTACTTC
TRBJ2-1 | TRBV5-1 | . | 14 | TRBD2 | CASSLVGGLYEQFF | TGCGCCAGCAGCTTGGTGGGAGGGCTGTATGAGCAGTTCTTC
TRBJ2-3 | TRBV27 | . | 15 | TRBD1 | CASSFWTGRWDTQYF | TGTGCCAGCAGTTTTTGGACAGGCCGATGGGATACGCAGTATTTT
TRBJ1-1 | TRBV4-1 | . | 16 | TRBD1 | CASSQEKRQGGTEAFF | TGCGCCAGCAGCCAAGAAAAACGGCAGGGGGGCACTGAAGCTTTCTTT
TRBJ1-3 | TRBV18 | . | 15 | . | CASSPQRGSGNTIYF | TGTGCCAGCTCACCACAGAGGGGGTCCGGAAACACCATATATTTT
TRBJ2-7 | TRBV5-4 | . | 11 | . | CASSLNYEQYF | TGTGCCAGCAGCTTGAACTACGAGCAGTACTTC
TRBJ1-3 | TRBV5-1 | . | 16 | TRBD1 | CASSLDGQGAGNTIYF | TGCGCCAGCAGCTTGGACGGACAGGGAGCTGGAAACACCATATATTTT
TRBJ1-5 | TRBV6-5 | few | 14 | TRBD1 | CASSPTQGNQPQHF | TGTGCCAGCAGTCCAACACAGGGGAATCAGCCCCAGCATTTT
TRBJ1-5 | TRBV7-2 | . | 14 | . | CASSLAHSNQPQHF | TGTGCCAGCAGCTTAGCCCACTCTAATCAGCCCCAGCATTTT
TRBJ2-7 | TRBV18 | . | 18 | . | CASSGGPPPIYFGYGQYF | TGTGCCAGCTCCGGGGGACCACCCCCCATTTACTTTGGTTACGGGCAGTACTTC
TRBJ1-3 | TRBV9 | few | 12 | . | CASSVEGNTIYF | TGTGCCAGCAGCGTAGAAGGAAACACCATATATTTT
TRBJ1-5 | TRBV19 | . | 14 | . | CASSIRGSNQPQHF | TGTGCCAGTAGCATCCGGGGGAGCAATCAGCCCCAGCATTTT
TRBJ2-2 | TRBV15 | . | 14 | TRBD1 | CATTGTGWTGELFF | TGTGCCACTACCGGGACAGGGTGGACCGGGGAGCTGTTTTTT
TRBJ2-3 | TRBV6-5 | . | 13 | TRBD2 | CASSGTSADTQYF | TGTGCCAGCAGCGGGACTAGCGCAGATACGCAGTATTTT
TRBJ1-5 | TRBV19 | . | 16 | . | CASSSLGRNNYQPQHF | TGTGCCAGTAGTAGCCTCGGCCGGAACAATTATCAGCCCCAGCATTTT
TRBJ1-4 | TRBV3-1/TRBV3-2 | . | 14 | . | CASSQGHGREKLFF | TGTGCCAGCAGCCAGGGACACGGGCGTGAAAAACTGTTTTTT
TRBJ2-1 | TRBV5-1 | . | 13 | . | CASSVQGINEQFF | TGCGCCAGCAGCGTCCAGGGGATCAATGAGCAGTTCTTC
TRBJ2-1 | TRBV3-1/TRBV3-2 | . | 17 | TRBD2 | CASSQVLGTSGYNEQFF | TGTGCCAGCAGCCAAGTCCTTGGGACTAGCGGATACAATGAGCAGTTCTTC
TRBJ1-1 | TRBV25-1 | . | 15 | TRBD1 | CASSDRGLGDTEAFF | TGTGCCAGCAGTGACAGGGGGCTGGGGGACACTGAAGCTTTCTTT
TRBJ2-2 | TRBV5-1 | . | 14 | . | CASSLAQNTGELFF | TGCGCCAGCAGCTTGGCCCAGAACACCGGGGAGCTGTTTTTT
TRBJ1-2 | TRBV20-1 | . | 11 | . | CSASAGWGYTF | TGCAGTGCTAGCGCAGGGTGGGGCTACACCTTC
TRBJ1-3 | TRBV5-5 | . | 14 | . | CASSLGGSGNTIYF | TGTGCCAGCAGCTTGGGGGGCTCTGGAAACACCATATATTTT
TRBJ2-1 | TRBV12-3/TRBV12-4 | . | 12 | . | CAAGTSYNEQFF | TGTGCCGCGGGGACTTCCTACAATGAGCAGTTCTTC